These 11 T cell receptor beta chains came from one sample sequenced in a study of monozygotic twins with inflammatory bowel disease. For each CDR3 protein, TCRdb gives one entry from its re-call of the 5' RACE reads, without DNA. This repertoire includes approximately 330,000 distinct CDR3 sequences. Sequencing was carried out using blood. These receptor sequences come from a human donor with ulcerative colitis or Crohn's disease, or a healthy co-twin of an affected twin (not recorded which).

This chain links TRBV2 with TRBJ1-1. CDR1 is SNHLY, CDR2 FYNNEI, per germline. This CDR3 is built from 14 residues. The CDR3: CASRESPVNTEAFF.

The chain carries TRBV9 and TRBJ2-3; TCRdb's D gene call, TRBD2, goes unchecked for lack of DNA. Germline CDR1 and CDR2: SGDLS and YYNGEE. The CDR3 is 17 residues long. This CDR3 reads CASNAGGGGIFTDTQYF.

The V and J genes are TRBV11-1 and TRBJ2-2; TCRdb returns TRBD2, unconfirmable since there is no DNA. Germline assignment: CDR1 SGHAT and CDR2 FQDESV (reference sequence). The CDR3 is 18 amino acids. The CDR3 sequence is CASSRGLAGRRDTGELFF.

The CDR3 protein is CASIPGQYQETQYF. The chain uses TRBV6-2 or TRBV6-3 and TRBJ2-5; the D gene TCRdb calls, TRBD1, cannot be checked with no DNA. The germline gives CDR1 MNHEY, CDR2 SVGEGT. The CDR3 spans 14 residues.

The rearrangement links TRBV18 to TRBJ2-4; no DNA is available, so the TRBD1 call from TCRdb remains unchecked. The germline V gene has CDR1 KGHSH and CDR2 LQKENI. The CDR3 is 14 amino acids. CDR3 amino acids: CASSPSTWGNIQYF.

The rearrangement links TRBV15 to TRBJ2-1; TCRdb's D gene call, TRBD1, goes unchecked for lack of DNA. The CDR3 contains 15 residues. Looked up from germline, CDR1 is LNHNV and CDR2 is YYDKDF (reference sequence). The CDR3 protein is CATSTRTGIYNEQFF.

The chain links TRBV10-3 to TRBJ1-1; TCRdb reports TRBD1, a call that lacks DNA to check it against. Germline V CDR1 and CDR2: ENHRY, SYGVKD. There are 16 residues in the CDR3. The CDR3 reads CAISESWGTLNTEAFF.

The chain employs TRBV14 and TRBJ2-1. Germline CDR1 SGHDN, CDR2 FVKESK. This CDR3 region has 15 residues. CDR3 sequence reads: CASSIHSQVFGWQFF.

V gene TRBV7-9 combines with J gene TRBJ2-5; without DNA, the TCRdb call of TRBD1 cannot be checked. Germline V gene lookup returns CDR1 SEHNR and CDR2 FQNEAQ (reference sequence). The CDR3 contains 14 residues. The CDR3 sequence: CASSYLGGRETQYF. Full variable domain (remainder filled in from reference TRBV7-9 and TRBJ2-5): DTGVSQNPRHKITKRGQNVTFRCDPISEHNRLYWYRQTLGQGPEFLTYFQNEAQLEKSRLLSDRFSAERPKGSFSTLEIQRTEQGDSAMYLCASSYLGGRETQYFGPGTRLLVL.

V usage is TRBV10-3 and J usage is TRBJ2-1; lacking DNA, the TRBD1 call made by TCRdb goes unchecked. The CDR3 has 15 residues. Germline CDR1 reads ENHRY; CDR2 reads SYGVKD. This chain's CDR3 is CAIRRVEGVGNEQFF.

V usage is TRBV3-1 and J usage is TRBJ2-1; TCRdb reports TRBD1, a call that lacks DNA to check it against. The length of the CDR3 is 15 residues. Germline CDR1 LGHDT, CDR2 YNNKEL (reference sequence). CDR3 in amino acids: CASSHQGAPYNEQFF.